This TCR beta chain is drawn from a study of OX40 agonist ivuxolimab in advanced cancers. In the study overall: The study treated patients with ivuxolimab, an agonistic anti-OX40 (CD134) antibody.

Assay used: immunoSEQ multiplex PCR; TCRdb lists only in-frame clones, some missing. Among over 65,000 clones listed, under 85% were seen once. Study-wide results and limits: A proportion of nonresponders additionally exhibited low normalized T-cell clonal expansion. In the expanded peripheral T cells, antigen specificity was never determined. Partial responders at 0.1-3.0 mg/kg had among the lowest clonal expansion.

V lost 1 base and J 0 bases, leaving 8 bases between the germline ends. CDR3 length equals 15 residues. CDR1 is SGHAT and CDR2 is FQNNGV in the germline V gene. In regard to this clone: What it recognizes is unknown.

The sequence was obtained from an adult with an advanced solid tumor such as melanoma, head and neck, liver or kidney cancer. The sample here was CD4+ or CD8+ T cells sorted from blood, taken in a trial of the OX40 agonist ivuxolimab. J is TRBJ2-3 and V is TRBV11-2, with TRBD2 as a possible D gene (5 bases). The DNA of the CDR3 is TGTGCCAGCAGCTTAGCCAGCGGTAGCACAGATACGCAGTATTTT. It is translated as CASSLASGSTDTQYF. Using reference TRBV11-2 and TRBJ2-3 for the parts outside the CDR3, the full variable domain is EAGVAQSPRYKIIEKRQSVAFWCNPISGHATLYWYQQILGQGPKLLIQFQNNGVVDDSQLPKDRFSAERLKGVDSTLKIQPAKLEDSAVYLCASSLASGSTDTQYFGPGTRLTVL.